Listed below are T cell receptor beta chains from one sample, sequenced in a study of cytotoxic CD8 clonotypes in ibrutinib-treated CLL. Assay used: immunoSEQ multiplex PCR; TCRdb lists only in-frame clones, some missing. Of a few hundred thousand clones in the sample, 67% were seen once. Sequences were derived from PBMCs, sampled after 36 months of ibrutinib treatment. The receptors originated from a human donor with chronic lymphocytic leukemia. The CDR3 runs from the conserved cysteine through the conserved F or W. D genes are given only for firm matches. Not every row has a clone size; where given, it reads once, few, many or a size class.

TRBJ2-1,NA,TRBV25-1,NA,TGTGCCAGCAGTCGCGATGAGCAGTTCTTC,CASSRDEQFF
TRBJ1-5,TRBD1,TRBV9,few,TGTGCCAGCAGCCCCGGGACAGGGCGGCAGCCCCAGCATTTT,CASSPGTGRQPQHF
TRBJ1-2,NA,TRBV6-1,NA,TGTGCCAGCGTCCTGGGAAACTATGGCTACACCTTC,CASVLGNYGYTF
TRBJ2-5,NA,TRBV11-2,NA,TGTGCCAGCAGCTTCAGGGGGAGGGCGACTCAAGAGACCCAGTACTTC,CASSFRGRATQETQYF
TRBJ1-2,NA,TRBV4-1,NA,TGCGCCAGCAGCCAAGTGGGGGGCAGGACGACGTATGGCTACACCTTC,CASSQVGGRTTYGYTF
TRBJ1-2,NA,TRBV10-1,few,TGCGCCAGCAGTGAGACGGAAAATCCTCCTTATGGCTACACCTTC,CASSETENPPYGYTF
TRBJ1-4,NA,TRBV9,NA,TGTGCCAGCAGCCCTTCGGGGGTGGATGAAAAACTGTTTTTT,CASSPSGVDEKLFF
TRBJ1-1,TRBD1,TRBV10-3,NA,TGTGCCATCACCCGGACAGGGAGTTTGAACACTGAAGCTTTCTTT,CAITRTGSLNTEAFF
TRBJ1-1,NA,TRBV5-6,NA,TGTGCCAGCAGCTTGGGACACCTGAACACTGAAGCTTTCTTT,CASSLGHLNTEAFF
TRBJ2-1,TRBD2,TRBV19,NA,TGTGCCAGTAGTATTTTCGGACTAGCGGGAGTCAATGAGCAGTTCTTC,CASSIFGLAGVNEQFF
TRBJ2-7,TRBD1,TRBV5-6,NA,TGTGCCAGCAGGCTTACGGGACAGGGGTCCTACGAGCAGTACTTC,CASRLTGQGSYEQYF
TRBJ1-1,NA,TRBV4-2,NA,TGTGCCAGCAGCCAAGATCCTACGGAGGTGAACACTGAAGCTTTCTTT,CASSQDPTEVNTEAFF
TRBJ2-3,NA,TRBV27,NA,TGTGCCAGCAGTTTGTCACTAGCTAGCACAGATACGCAGTATTTT,CASSLSLASTDTQYF
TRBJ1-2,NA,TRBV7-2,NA,TGTGCCAGCAGCCCCTCTAGTCCTAACTATGGCTACACCTTC,CASSPSSPNYGYTF
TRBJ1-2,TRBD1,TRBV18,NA,TGTGCCAGCTCACCTCAACAGGGGTCGATGGGCTACACCTTC,CASSPQQGSMGYTF
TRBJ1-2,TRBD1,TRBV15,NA,TGTGCCACCAGCAGGGGTGGACAGGGGGTCGACGGCTACACCTTC,CATSRGGQGVDGYTF
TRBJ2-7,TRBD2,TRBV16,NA,TGTGCCAGCAGCCAATCCGGCCTAGCGGGAGGCTACGAGCAGTACTTC,CASSQSGLAGGYEQYF
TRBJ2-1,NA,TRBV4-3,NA,TGCGCCAGCAGCCAAGAGTCGGGTTACAATGAGCAGTTCTTC,CASSQESGYNEQFF
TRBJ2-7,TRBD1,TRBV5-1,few,TGCGCCAGCAGCCAGGGGCAGGGGGTGTACGAGCAGTACTTC,CASSQGQGVYEQYF
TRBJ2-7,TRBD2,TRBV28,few,TGTGCCAGCGGAGGTACGACGGGAGGAGTCGACGAGCAGTACTTC,CASGGTTGGVDEQYF
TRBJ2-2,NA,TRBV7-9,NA,TGTGCCAGCAGCTTAGGGGGTTACACCGGGGAGCTGTTTTTT,CASSLGGYTGELFF
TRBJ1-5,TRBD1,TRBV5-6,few,TGTGCCAGCAGCTCTAAGCCGGGACAGGAGAATCAGCCCCAGCATTTT,CASSSKPGQENQPQHF
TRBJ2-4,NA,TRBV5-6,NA,TGTGCCAGCAGCTTGTATAGCGGAGGAGGGGCCAAAAACATTCAGTACTTC,CASSLYSGGGAKNIQYF
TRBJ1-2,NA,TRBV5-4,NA,TGTGCCAGCCCCCCGCGCCGAAACTATGGCTACACCTTC,CASPPRRNYGYTF
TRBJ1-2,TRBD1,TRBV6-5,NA,TGTGCCAGCAGTTCCCCCGGGACAGGGCTTGACTATGGCTACACCTTC,CASSSPGTGLDYGYTF
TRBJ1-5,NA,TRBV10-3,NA,TGTGCCATCAGTGATGGAGTCAATCAGCCCCAGCATTTT,CAISDGVNQPQHF
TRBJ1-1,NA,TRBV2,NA,TGTGCCAGCAGTAGAACAGGGAACACTGAAGCTTTCTTT,CASSRTGNTEAFF
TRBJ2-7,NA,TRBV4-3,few,TGCGCCAGCAGCCAAGAAACAGGGAATTCCTACGAGCAGTACTTC,CASSQETGNSYEQYF